The 3 T cell receptor beta chains given below trace back to one sample, sequenced in a study of shared clonotypes between healthy human individuals. TCRdb's table, derived via immunoSEQ multiplex PCR, lists solely in-frame clones and lacks some. The sample shows some 2.1 million clones, about 95% of them seen only once. In the naive CD8 group, cells lacked CD45RO and were positively selected for CCR7, so terminally differentiated effector memory CD45RA+ cells were left out. What was sequenced was naive CD8+ T cells sorted from blood. These receptors all stem from a man aged 18-30 years in good health.

The gene calls are TRBV11-2 and TRBJ2-3; D gene ambiguous. Between the trimmed V and J ends, which lost 7 bases and 7 bases, there was a span of 9 bases. From germline, CDR1 is SGHAT and CDR2 FQNNGV. The CDR3 length is 11 residues. CDR3 DNA sequence: TGTGCCAGCACCACCACTTATACGCAGTATTTT. This translates into CASTTTYTQYF. The full variable domain, with the rest looked up from reference TRBV11-2 and TRBJ2-3, is EAGVAQSPRYKIIEKRQSVAFWCNPISGHATLYWYQQILGQGPKLLIQFQNNGVVDDSQLPKDRFSAERLKGVDSTLKIQPAKLEDSAVYLCASTTTYTQYFGPGTRLTVL.

This clone is a singleton in its sample. The J gene is TRBJ2-1, the V gene TRBV27; TRBD1 matches 7 bases. V shed 5 bases and J 4 bases; nucleotides not matched to a gene: 5. CDR3 length equals 14 residues. The V gene's germline CDR1 is MNHEY and CDR2 SMNVEV (reference sequence). This CDR3 is CASSRGQIYNEQFF. DNA for the CDR3: TGTGCCAGCAGTCGGGGACAGATTTACAATGAGCAGTTCTTC.

The chain employs TRBV7-3 and TRBJ2-3; D is unresolved. The germline CDR1 and CDR2 sequences are SGHTA and FQGTGA. V gave up 2 bases and J gave up 2 bases, with 5 bases separating them. This CDR3 spans 13 amino acids. CDR3 sequence: CASSLAPTDTQYF. As DNA, the CDR3 is TGTGCCAGCAGCTTAGCCCCCACAGATACGCAGTATTTT.